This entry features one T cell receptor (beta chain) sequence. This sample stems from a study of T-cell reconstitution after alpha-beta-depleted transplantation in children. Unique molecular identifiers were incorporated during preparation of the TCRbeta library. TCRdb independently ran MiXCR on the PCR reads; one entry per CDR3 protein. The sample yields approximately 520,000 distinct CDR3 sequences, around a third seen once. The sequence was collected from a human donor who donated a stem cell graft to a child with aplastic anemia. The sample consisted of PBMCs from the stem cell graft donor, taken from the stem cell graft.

The CDR3 is CASSPGQGHLTGNTIYF. CDR3 sequence (DNA): TGTGCCAGCAGCCCCGGTCAGGGGCACCTCACTGGAAACACCATATATTTT. This rearrangement joins TRBV11-2 to TRBJ1-3; TRBD1 might be the D (6 bases). Trimming removed 5 bases at V and 2 bases at J, with 19 bases between. The length of the CDR3 is 17 residues. Germline V gene lookup returns CDR1 SGHAT and CDR2 FQNNGV.